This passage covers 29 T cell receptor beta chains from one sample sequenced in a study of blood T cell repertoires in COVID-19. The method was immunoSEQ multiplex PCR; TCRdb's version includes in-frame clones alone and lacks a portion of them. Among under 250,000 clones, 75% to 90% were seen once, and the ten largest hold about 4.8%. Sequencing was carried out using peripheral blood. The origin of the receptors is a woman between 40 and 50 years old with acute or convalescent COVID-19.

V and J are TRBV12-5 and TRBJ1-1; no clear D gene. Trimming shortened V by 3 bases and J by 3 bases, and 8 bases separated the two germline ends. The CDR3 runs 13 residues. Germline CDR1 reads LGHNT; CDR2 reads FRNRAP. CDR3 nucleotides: TGTGCTAGTGGTTTACTATCTGACACTGAAGCTTTCTTT. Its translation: CASGLLSDTEAFF.

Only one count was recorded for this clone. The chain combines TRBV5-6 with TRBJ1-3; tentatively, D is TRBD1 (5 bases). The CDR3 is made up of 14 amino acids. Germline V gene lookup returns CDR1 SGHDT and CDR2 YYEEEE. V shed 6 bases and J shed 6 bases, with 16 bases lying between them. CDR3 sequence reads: CASTREGRENTIYF. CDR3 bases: TGTGCCAGCACCCGCGAAGGCAGGGAAAACACCATATATTTT.

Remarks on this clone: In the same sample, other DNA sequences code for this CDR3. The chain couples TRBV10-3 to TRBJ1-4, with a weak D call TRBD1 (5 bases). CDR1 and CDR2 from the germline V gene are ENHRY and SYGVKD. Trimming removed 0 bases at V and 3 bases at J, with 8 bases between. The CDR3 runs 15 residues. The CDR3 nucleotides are TGTGCCATCAGTGAGTCCGGGGGGGCTAATGAAAAACTGTTTTTT. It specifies CAISESGGANEKLFF.

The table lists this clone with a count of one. CDR3 DNA: TGTGCCAGCACTGGAGGACCGACCGAAAAACTGTTTTTT. It encodes CASTGGPTEKLFF. V usage is TRBV2 and J usage is TRBJ1-4, with unresolved D. CDR1 is SNHLY, CDR2 FYNNEI, per germline. This CDR3 is 13 amino acids long. Trimming took off 7 bases at V and 8 bases at J, with 14 bases between the two ends.

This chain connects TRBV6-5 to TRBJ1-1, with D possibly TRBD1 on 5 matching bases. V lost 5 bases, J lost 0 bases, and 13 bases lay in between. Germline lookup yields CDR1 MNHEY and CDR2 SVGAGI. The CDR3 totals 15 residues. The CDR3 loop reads CASSLVGGMNTEAFF. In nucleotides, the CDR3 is TGTGCCAGCAGTCTCGTCGGGGGAATGAACACTGAAGCTTTCTTT.

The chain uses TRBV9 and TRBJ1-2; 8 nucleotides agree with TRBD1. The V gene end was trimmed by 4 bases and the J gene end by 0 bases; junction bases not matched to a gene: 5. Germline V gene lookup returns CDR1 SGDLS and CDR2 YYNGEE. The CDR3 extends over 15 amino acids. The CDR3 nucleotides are TGTGCCAGCAGCCCGAGACAGGGGACTAACTATGGCTACACCTTC. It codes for CASSPRQGTNYGYTF. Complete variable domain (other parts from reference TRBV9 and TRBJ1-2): DSGVTQTPKHLITATGQRVTLRCSPRSGDLSVYWYQQSLDQGLQFLIQYYNGEERAKGNILERFSAQQFPDLHSELNLSSLELGDSALYFCASSPRQGTNYGYTFGSGTRLTVV.

CDR3 in DNA: TGCGCCAGCAGCCAAGCCCCGGTCGGTGAAAAACTGTTTTTT. Protein sequence: CASSQAPVGEKLFF. The chain carries TRBV4-1 and TRBJ1-4, with D uncertain. Germline values: CDR1 MGHRA, CDR2 YSYEKL. Trimming removed 1 base from V and 7 bases from J, with 10 bases in between. This CDR3 spans 14 amino acids.

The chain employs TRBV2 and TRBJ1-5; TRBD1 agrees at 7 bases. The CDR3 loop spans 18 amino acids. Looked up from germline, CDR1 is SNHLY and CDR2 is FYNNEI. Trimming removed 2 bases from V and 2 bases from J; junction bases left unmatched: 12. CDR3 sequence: CASSEWQTGAKGNQPQHF. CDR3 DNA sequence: TGTGCCAGCAGTGAATGGCAAACAGGGGCGAAGGGCAATCAGCCCCAGCATTTT.

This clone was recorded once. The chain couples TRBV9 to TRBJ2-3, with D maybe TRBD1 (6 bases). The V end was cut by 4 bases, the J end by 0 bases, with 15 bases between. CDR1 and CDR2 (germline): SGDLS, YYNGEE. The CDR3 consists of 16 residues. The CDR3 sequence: CASSPEGTRSTDTQYF. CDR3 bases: TGTGCCAGCAGCCCCGAAGGGACACGCAGCACAGATACGCAGTATTTT. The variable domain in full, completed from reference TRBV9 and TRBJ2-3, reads DSGVTQTPKHLITATGQRVTLRCSPRSGDLSVYWYQQSLDQGLQFLIQYYNGEERAKGNILERFSAQQFPDLHSELNLSSLELGDSALYFCASSPEGTRSTDTQYFGPGTRLTVL.

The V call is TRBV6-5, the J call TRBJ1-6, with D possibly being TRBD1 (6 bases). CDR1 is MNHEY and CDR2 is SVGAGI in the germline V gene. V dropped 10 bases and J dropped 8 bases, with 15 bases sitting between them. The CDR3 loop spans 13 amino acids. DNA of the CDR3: TGTGCCACCAGGGGAGGGTTAGATTCACCCCTCCACTTT. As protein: CATRGGLDSPLHF.

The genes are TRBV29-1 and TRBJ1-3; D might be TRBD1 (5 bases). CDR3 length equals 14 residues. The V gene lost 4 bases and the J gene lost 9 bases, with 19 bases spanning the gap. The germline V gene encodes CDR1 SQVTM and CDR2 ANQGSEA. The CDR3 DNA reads TGCAGCGTTGCGCCACTACAGGAGTCCTTCACCATATATTTT. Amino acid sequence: CSVAPLQESFTIYF.

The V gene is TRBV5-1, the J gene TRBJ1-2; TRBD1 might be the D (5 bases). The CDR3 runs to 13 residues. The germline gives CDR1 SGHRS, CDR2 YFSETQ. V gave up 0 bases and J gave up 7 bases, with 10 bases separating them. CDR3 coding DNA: TGCGCCAGCAGCTTGGCAGGGCAGGGTGGCTACACCTTC. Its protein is CASSLAGQGGYTF.

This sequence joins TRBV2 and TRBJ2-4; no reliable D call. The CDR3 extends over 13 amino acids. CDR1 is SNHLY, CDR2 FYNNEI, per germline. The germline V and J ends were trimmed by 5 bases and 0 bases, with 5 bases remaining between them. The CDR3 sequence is CASSLVAKNIQYF. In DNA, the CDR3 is TGTGCCAGCAGTTTAGTAGCCAAAAACATTCAGTACTTC.

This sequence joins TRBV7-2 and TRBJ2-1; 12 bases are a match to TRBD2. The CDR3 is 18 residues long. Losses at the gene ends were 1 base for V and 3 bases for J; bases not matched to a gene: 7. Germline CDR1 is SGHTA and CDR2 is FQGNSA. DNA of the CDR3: TGTGCCAGCAGCTTAGACTCTAGCGGGGGGGCCTACTACAATGAGCAGTTCTTC. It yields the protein CASSLDSSGGAYYNEQFF.

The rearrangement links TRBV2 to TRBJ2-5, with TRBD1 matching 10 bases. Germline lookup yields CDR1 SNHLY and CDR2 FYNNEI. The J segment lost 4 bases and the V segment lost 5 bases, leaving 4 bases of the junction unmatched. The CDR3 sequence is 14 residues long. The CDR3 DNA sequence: TGTGCCAGCAGTCGACAGGGGGCCGTAGAGACCCAGTACTTC. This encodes CASSRQGAVETQYF. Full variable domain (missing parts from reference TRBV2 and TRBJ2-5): EPEVTQTPSHQVTQMGQEVILRCVPISNHLYFYWYRQILGQKVEFLVSFYNNEISEKSEIFDDQFSVERPDGSNFTLKIRSTKLEDSAMYFCASSRQGAVETQYFGPGTRLLVL.

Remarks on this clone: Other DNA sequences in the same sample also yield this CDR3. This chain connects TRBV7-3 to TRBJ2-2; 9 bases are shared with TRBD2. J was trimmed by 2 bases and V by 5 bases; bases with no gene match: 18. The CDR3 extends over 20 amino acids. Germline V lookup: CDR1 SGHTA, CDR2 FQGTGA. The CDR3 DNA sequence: TGTGCCAGCAGCCCCCGGGGCGGGGGGGCGAGAGTAAGAAACACCGGGGAGCTGTTTTTT. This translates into CASSPRGGGARVRNTGELFF.

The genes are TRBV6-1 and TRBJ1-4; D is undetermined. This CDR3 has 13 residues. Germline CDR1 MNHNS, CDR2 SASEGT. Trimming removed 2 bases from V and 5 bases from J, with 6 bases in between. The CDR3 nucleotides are TGTGCCAGCAGTGAAACTTTGAATGAAAAACTGTTTTTT. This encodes CASSETLNEKLFF.

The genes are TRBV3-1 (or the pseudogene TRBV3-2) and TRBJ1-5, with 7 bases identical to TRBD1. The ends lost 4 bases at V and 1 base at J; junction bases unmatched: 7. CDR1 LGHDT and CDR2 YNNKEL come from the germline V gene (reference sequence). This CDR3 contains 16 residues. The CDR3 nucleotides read TGTGCCAGCAGCCCTCAGGGGGGAAACAGCAATCAGCCCCAGCATTTT. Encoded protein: CASSPQGGNSNQPQHF.

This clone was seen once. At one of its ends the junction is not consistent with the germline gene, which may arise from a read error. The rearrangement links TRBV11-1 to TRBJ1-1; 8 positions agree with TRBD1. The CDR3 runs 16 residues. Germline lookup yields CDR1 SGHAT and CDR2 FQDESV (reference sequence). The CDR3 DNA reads TGTGCCAGCAACTTATACCTGACAGGGGTAGACACTGAAGCTTTCTTT. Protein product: CASNLYLTGVDTEAFF. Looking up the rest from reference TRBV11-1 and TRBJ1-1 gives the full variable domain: EAEVAQSPRYKITEKSQAVAFWCDPISGHATLYWYRQILGQGPELLVQFQDESVVDDSQLPKDRFSAERLKGVDSTLKIQPAELGDSAMYLCASNLYLTGVDTEAFFGQGTRLTVV.

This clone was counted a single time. The CDR3 loop is CASSPALRVRRNTIYF. The DNA for the CDR3 is TGTGCCAGCTCACCCGCCCTCAGGGTTCGAAGAAACACCATATATTTT. The chain joins TRBV18 to TRBJ1-3; D may be TRBD1 (5 bases). The CDR3 sequence is 16 residues long. Germline V gene lookup returns CDR1 KGHSH and CDR2 LQKENI. Trimming cost V 3 bases and J 5 bases, with 17 bases left between them.

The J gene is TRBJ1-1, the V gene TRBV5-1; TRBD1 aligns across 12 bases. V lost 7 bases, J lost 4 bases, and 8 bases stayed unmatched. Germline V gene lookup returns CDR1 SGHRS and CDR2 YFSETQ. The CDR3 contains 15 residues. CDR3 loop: CASGGDRGLGTEAFF. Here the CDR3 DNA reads TGCGCCAGCGGGGGGGACAGGGGGCTTGGCACTGAAGCTTTCTTT.

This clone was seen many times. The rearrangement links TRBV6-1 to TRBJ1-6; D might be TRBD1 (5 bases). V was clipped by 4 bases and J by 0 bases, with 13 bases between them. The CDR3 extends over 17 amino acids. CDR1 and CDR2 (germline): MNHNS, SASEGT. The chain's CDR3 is CASSVSPGDSYNSPLHF. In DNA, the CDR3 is TGTGCCAGCAGTGTTAGCCCGGGGGACTCCTATAATTCACCCCTCCACTTT.

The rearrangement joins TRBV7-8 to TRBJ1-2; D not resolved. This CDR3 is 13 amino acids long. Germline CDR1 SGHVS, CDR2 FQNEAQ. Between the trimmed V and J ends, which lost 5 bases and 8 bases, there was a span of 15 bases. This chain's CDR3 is CASSLLGSGGYTF. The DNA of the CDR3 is TGTGCCAGCAGCCTACTGGGCAGCGGCGGCTACACCTTC.

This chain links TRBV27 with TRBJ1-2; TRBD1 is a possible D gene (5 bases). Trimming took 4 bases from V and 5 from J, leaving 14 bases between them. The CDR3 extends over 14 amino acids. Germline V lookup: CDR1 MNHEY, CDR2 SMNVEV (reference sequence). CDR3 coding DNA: TGTGCCAGCAGTTCCCTTGATAGGGGTTATGGCTACACCTTC. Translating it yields CASSSLDRGYGYTF.

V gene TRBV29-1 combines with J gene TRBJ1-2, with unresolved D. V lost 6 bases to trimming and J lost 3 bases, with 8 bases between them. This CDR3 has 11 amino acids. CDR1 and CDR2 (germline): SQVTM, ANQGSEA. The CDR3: CSVLEDYGYTF. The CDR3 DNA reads TGCAGCGTCCTAGAGGACTATGGCTACACCTTC.

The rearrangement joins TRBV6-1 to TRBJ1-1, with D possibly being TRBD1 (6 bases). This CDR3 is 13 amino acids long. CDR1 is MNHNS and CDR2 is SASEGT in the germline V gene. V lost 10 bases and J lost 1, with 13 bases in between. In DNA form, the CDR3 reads TGTGCCACCGCCGGGACACAGAACACTGAAGCTTTCTTT. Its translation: CATAGTQNTEAFF.

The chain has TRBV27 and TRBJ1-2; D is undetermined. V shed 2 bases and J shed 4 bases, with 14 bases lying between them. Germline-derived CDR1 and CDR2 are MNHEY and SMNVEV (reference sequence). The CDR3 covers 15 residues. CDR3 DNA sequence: TGTGCCAGCAGTTTAGGATCTGGGAGTGGCTATGGCTACACCTTC. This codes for CASSLGSGSGYGYTF.

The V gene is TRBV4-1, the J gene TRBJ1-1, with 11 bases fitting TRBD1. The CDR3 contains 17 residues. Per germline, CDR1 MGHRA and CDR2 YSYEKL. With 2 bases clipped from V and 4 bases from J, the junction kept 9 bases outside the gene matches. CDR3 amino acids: CASSQIGTGGRGTEAFF. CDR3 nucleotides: TGCGCCAGCAGCCAAATAGGGACAGGGGGACGAGGCACTGAAGCTTTCTTT.

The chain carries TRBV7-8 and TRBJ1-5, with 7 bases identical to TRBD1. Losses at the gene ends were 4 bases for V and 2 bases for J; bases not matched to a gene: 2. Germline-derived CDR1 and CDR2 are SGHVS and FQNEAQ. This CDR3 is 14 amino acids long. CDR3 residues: CASSSTGGNQPQHF. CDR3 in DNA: TGTGCCAGCAGCTCAACAGGGGGCAATCAGCCCCAGCATTTT.